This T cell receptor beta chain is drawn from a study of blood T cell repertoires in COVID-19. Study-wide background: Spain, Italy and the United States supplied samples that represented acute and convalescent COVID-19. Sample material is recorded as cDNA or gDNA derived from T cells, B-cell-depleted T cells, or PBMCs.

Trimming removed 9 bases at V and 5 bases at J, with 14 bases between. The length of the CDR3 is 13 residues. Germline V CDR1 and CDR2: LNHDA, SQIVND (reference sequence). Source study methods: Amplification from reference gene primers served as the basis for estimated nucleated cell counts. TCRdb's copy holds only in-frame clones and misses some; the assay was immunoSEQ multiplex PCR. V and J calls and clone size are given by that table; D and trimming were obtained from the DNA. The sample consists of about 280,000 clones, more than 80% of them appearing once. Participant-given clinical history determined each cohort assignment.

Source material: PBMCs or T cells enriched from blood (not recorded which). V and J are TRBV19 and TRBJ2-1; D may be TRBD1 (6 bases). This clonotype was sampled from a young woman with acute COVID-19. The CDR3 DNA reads TGTGCCAGCCACACACAGGGAAACAATGAGCAGTTCTTC. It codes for CASHTQGNNEQFF.